Presented here are 11 T cell receptor beta chains from one specimen sequenced in a study of blood T cells in healthy people across ages. Primers used in a second PCR of about 7 to 11 cycles were a sample-barcoded 5' primer and a J-beta primer mix. TCRdb re-derived calls from the 5' RACE reads in MiXCR, one entry per CDR3 protein. The repertoire holds fewer than 1,200,000 distinct CDR3 sequences, with approximately 26% as singletons. This same sample was also taken into another study, of T cells of mothers and their children.

Sequencing was carried out using blood. The source of these receptors is a girl aged 2 to 9 in good health.

This chain links TRBV20-1 with TRBJ2-1; 7 bases map to TRBD2. V trimming: 6 bases; J trimming: 6 bases; junction bases outside the gene matches: 17. The CDR3 covers 16 residues. Germline V CDR1 and CDR2: DFQATT, SNEGSKA (reference sequence). The CDR3 is CSAEAVALGRGNEQFF. In DNA, the CDR3 is TGCAGTGCAGAGGCGGTCGCACTAGGGAGGGGCAATGAGCAGTTCTTC.

This clonotype was detected only a few times. This chain links TRBV15 with TRBJ2-1, with D hard to call. The V end was cut by 2 bases, the J end by 9 bases, with 8 bases between. Per the germline V gene, CDR1 is LNHNV and CDR2 is YYDKDF (reference sequence). The CDR3 is made up of 12 amino acids. The CDR3 nucleotides are TGTGCCACCAGCAGACGATTAGGTGAGCAGTTCTTC. Translated, it gives CATSRRLGEQFF.

In DNA, the CDR3 is TGCAGTGCTTATCGGACAGGTTTGAATGGCTACACCTTC. Amino acid sequence: CSAYRTGLNGYTF. This chain connects TRBV20-1 to TRBJ1-2; TRBD1 matches 7 bases. Trimming at V came to 5 bases and at J to 6 bases, leaving 9 bases not matched to a gene. CDR3 length equals 13 residues. Germline V gene data show CDR1 as DFQATT and CDR2 as SNEGSKA (reference sequence).

This clonotype was seen a few times. This chain connects TRBV12-3 or TRBV12-4 to TRBJ1-1; D not certain. The length of the CDR3 is 14 residues. V lost 6 bases, J lost 0 bases, and 11 bases lay in between. The CDR3 protein is CASSPVSVNTEAFF. In DNA form, the CDR3 reads TGTGCCAGCAGCCCGGTTTCAGTGAACACTGAAGCTTTCTTT.

This clonotype came up a few times. The genes are TRBV3-1 and TRBJ1-2, with 9 bases fitting TRBD1. The J segment lost 4 bases and the V segment lost 3 bases, leaving 3 bases of the junction unmatched. Germline-derived CDR1 and CDR2 are LGHDT and YNNKEL (reference sequence). This CDR3 has 14 amino acids. The CDR3 sequence is CASSQGDRVYGYTF. Here the CDR3 DNA reads TGTGCCAGCAGCCAGGGGGACAGGGTCTATGGCTACACCTTC.

CDR3 residues: CASSTEDEQYF. DNA for the CDR3: TGTGCCAGCAGTACGGAGGACGAGCAGTACTTC. V and J are TRBV6-2 or TRBV6-3 and TRBJ2-7, with D possibly matching TRBD2 (5 bases). With 5 bases removed from V and 5 bases from J, the gap between germline ends came to 7 bases. The CDR3 is 11 amino acids. Germline CDR1 and CDR2: MNHEY and SVGEGT.

This rearrangement joins TRBV5-1 to TRBJ1-4; unclear D gene. The CDR3 consists of 15 residues. Trimming cost V 4 bases and J 8 bases, with 18 bases left between them. Germline V gives CDR1 SGHRS, CDR2 YFSETQ. The CDR3, as DNA: TGCGCCAGCAGCCAAACAGCGGGTGAAGCAGAAAAACTGTTTTTT. Its translation: CASSQTAGEAEKLFF.

This clonotype was observed at least ten times. The genes are TRBV7-2 and TRBJ2-3, with 12 bases lining up with TRBD2. With 5 bases clipped from V and 6 bases from J, the junction kept 6 bases outside the gene matches. The CDR3 loop spans 15 amino acids. Germline V gene lookup returns CDR1 SGHTA and CDR2 FQGNSA. In DNA, the CDR3 is TGTGCCAGCAGCCGGACTAGCGGGGTGCTGGATACGCAGTATTTT. Translation: CASSRTSGVLDTQYF.

The chain combines TRBV2 with TRBJ1-6; D ambiguous. Trimming shortened V by 8 bases and J by 0 bases, and 2 bases separated the two germline ends. The CDR3 contains 12 residues. CDR1 is SNHLY and CDR2 is FYNNEI in the germline V gene. CDR3 in amino acids: CASGSYNSPLHF. The CDR3 coding sequence is TGTGCCAGCGGCTCCTATAATTCACCCCTCCACTTT.

This clonotype came up a few times. The chain recombines TRBV7-2 with TRBJ2-4, with D uncertain. The V and J ends lost 0 bases and 9 bases respectively, with 6 bases between them. Germline CDR1 SGHTA, CDR2 FQGNSA. This CDR3 contains 12 residues. The CDR3, as DNA: TGTGCCAGCAGCTTAGCCCCCAGCATTCAGTACTTC. Its translation: CASSLAPSIQYF.

The chain has TRBV12-3 or TRBV12-4 and TRBJ2-7; TRBD2 is a possible D gene (6 bases). This CDR3 is built from 18 residues. Trimming pared 3 bases from V and 0 bases from J, leaving 21 bases between. In DNA form, the CDR3 reads TGTGCCAGCAGTTTCCGGCCCTCCAGGGACTTCCTCTCCTACGAGCAGTACTTC. Its protein is CASSFRPSRDFLSYEQYF.